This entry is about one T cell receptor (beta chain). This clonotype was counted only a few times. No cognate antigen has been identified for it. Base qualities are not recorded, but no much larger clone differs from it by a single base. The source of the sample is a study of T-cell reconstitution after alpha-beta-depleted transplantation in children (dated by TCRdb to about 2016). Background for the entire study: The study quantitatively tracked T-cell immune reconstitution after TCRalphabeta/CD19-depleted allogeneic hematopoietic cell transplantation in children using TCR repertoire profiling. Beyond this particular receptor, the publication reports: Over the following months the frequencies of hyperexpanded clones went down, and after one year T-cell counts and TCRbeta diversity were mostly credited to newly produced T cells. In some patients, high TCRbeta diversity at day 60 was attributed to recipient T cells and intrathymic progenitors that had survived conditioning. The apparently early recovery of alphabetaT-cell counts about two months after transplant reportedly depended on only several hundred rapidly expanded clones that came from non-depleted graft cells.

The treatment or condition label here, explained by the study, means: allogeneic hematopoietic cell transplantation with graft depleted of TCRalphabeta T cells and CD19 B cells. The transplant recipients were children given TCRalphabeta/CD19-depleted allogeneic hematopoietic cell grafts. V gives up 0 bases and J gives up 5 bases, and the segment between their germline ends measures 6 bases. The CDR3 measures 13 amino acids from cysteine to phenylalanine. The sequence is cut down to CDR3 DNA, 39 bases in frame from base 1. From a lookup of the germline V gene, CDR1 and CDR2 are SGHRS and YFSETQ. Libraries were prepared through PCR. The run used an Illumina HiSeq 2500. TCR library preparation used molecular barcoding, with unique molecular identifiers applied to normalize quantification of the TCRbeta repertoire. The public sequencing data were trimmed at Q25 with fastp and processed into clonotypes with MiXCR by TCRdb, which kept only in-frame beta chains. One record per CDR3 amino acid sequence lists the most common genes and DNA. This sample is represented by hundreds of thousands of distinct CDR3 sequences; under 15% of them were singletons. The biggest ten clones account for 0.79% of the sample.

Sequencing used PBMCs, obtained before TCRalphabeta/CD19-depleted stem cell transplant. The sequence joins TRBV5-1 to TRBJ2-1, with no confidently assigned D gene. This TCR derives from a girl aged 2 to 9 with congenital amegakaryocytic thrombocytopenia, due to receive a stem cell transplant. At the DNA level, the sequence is TGCGCCAGCAGCTTGGGAATCGACAATGAGCAGTTCTTC. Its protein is CASSLGIDNEQFF.